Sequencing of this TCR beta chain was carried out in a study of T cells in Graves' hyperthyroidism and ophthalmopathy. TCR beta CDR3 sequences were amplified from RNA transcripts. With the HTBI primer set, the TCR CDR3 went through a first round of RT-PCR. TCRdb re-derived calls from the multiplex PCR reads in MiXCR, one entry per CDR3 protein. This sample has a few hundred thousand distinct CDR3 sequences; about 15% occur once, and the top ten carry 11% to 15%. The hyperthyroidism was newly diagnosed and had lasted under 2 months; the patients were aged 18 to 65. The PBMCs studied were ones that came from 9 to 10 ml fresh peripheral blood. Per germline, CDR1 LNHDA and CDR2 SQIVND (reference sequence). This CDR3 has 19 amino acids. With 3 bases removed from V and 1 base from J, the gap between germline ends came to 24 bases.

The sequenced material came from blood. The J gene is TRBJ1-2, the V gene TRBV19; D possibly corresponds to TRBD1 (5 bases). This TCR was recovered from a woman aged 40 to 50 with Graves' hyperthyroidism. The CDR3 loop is CASSIEYVGTGTFNYGYTF. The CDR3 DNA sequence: TGTGCCAGTAGTATCGAATACGTTGGGACTGGGACTTTTAACTATGGCTACACCTTC.